This T cell receptor (beta chain) was recovered during a study of blood T cell repertoires in COVID-19. Across the study: In each case, the material was cDNA or gDNA derived from T cells, B-cell-depleted T cells, or PBMCs.

Germline CDR1 reads MNHEY; CDR2 reads SVGAGI. The length of the CDR3 is 15 residues. With 6 bases clipped from V and 3 bases from J, the junction kept 5 bases outside the gene matches. TCRdb keeps only in-frame clones here, not all; method: immunoSEQ multiplex PCR. Of approximately 180,000 clones listed, 70% to 90% are singletons. The sequence was collected from a human donor with active or convalescent COVID-19. The donor label of this sample is uncertain. J is TRBJ1-5 and V is TRBV6-5, with 10 bases fitting TRBD1. Sequencing was performed on peripheral blood. The CDR3 region is CASRTGTGDNQPQHF. The CDR3 DNA is TGTGCCAGCAGGACCGGGACAGGGGACAATCAGCCCCAGCATTTT.